This T cell receptor beta chain appears in the sequencing data of a study of T cells expressing NK-cell markers. Overall study context: Seven sequenced donors out of eight were HCMV-seropositive, one seronegative.

The CDR3 contains 16 residues. Germline V lookup: CDR1 SEHNR, CDR2 FQNEAQ (reference sequence). Study-wide results and limits: For about six donors, the dominant NKG2C+ clonotypes made up about 1.0-7.0% of their CD8+ T cells.

As regards this clonotype: Its specificity is not known.

Scientists made TCR beta cDNA using 5'RACE template switching with UMIs. TCRdb derives one entry per CDR3 protein from the 5' RACE reads, leaving out DNA. The sample table sets out roughly 180,000 distinct CDR3 sequences. The origin of this receptor is a man aged 18 to 69 in good health. The chain couples TRBV7-9 to TRBJ2-3; TCRdb indicates TRBD2, and absent DNA this call remains unverified. What was sequenced was blood T cells: a sorted CD56 or NKG2C T cell subset, CD4+ or CD8+ T cells, or bulk PBMC T cells (not recorded which). The CDR3 is CASSLYPAREVDTQYF.